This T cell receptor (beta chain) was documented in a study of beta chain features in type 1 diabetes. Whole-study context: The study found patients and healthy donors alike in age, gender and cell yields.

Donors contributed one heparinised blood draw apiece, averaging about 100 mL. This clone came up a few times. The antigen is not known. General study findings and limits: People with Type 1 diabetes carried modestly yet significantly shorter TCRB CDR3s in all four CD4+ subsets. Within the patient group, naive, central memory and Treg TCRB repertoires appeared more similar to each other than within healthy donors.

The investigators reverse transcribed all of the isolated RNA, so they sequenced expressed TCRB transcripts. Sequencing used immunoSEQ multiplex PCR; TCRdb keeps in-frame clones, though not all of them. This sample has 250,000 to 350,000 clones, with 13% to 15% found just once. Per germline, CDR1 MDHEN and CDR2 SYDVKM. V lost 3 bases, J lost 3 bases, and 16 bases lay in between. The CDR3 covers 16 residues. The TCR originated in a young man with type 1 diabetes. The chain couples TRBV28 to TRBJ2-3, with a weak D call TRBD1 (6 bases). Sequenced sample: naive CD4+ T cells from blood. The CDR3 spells CASSFVPDSPTDTQYF. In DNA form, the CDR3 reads TGTGCCAGCAGTTTCGTGCCGGACAGTCCTACAGATACGCAGTATTTT.